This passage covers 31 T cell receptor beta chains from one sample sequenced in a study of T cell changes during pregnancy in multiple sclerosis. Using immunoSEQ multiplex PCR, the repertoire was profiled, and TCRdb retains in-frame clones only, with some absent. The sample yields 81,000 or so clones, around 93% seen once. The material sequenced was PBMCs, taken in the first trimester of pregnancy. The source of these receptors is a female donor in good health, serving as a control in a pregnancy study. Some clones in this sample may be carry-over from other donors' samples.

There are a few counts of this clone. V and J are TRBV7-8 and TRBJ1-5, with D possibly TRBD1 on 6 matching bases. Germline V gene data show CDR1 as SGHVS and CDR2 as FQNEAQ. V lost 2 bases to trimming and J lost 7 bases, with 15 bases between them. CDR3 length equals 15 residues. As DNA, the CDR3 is TGTGCCAGCAGCTTACGGTGGGCAGGGGACCAGCCCCAGCATTTT. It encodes CASSLRWAGDQPQHF.

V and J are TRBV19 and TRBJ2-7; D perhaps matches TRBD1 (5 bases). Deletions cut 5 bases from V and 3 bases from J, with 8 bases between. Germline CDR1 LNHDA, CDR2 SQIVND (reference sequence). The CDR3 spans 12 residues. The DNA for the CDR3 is TGTGCCAGTAGTCCCCAGGGCTACGAGCAGTACTTC. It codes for CASSPQGYEQYF.

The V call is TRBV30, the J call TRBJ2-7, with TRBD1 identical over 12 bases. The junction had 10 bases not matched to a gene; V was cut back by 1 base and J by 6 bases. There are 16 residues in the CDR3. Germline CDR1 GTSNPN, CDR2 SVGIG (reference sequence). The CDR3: CAWSEIPGQGASEQYF. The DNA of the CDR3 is TGTGCCTGGAGTGAAATACCGGGACAGGGGGCCAGCGAGCAGTACTTC.

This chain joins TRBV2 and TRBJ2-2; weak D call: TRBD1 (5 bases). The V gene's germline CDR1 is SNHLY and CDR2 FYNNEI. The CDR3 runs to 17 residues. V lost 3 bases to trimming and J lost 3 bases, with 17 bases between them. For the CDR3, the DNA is TGTGCCAGCAGTGAGGCAACGACAGAACCGTACACCGGGGAGCTGTTTTTT. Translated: CASSEATTEPYTGELFF.

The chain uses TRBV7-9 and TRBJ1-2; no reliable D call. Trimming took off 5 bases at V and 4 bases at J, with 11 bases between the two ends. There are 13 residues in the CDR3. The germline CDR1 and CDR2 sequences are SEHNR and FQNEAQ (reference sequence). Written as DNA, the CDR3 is TGTGCCAGCAGCCAGCCCGGAGGCTATGGCTACACCTTC. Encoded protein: CASSQPGGYGYTF.

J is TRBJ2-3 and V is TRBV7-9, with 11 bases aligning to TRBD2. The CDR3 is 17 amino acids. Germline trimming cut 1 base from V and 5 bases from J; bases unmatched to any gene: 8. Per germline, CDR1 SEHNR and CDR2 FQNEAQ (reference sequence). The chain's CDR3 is CASSLGGSGRAQDTQYF. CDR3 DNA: TGTGCCAGCAGCTTAGGAGGTAGCGGGAGGGCCCAAGATACGCAGTATTTT.

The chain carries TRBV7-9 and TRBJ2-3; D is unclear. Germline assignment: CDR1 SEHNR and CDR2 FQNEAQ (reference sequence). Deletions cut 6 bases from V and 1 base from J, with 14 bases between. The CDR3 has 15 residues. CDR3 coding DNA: TGTGCCAGCAGTTACTCGGCAGGCCGCACAGATACGCAGTATTTT. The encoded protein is CASSYSAGRTDTQYF.

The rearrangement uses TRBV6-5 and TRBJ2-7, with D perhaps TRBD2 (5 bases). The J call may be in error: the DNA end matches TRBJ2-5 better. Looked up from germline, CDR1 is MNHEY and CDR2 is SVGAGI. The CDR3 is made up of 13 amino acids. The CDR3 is CASSGAGKETQYF. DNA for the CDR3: TGTGCCAGCTCCGGCGCCGGGAAAGAGACCCAGTACTTC.

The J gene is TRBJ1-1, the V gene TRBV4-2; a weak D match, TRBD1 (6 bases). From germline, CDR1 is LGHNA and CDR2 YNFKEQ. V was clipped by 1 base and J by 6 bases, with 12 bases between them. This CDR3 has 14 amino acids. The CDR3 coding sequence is TGTGCCAGCAGCCAAGCGGGGGGCCGGGCTGAAGCTTTCTTT. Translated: CASSQAGGRAEAFF.

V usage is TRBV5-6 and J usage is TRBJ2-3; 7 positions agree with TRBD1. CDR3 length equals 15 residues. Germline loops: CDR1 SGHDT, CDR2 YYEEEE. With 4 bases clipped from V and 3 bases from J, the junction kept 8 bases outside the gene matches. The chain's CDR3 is CASSAPGQITDTQYF. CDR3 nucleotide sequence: TGTGCCAGCAGCGCGCCGGGACAGATAACAGATACGCAGTATTTT.

Here the CDR3 DNA reads TGTGCCAGTAGTTTGAGCGGGGCATACAATGAGCAGTTCTTC. It yields the protein CASSLSGAYNEQFF. The rearrangement links TRBV19 to TRBJ2-1; 7 positions agree with TRBD2. Germline loops: CDR1 LNHDA, CDR2 SQIVND (reference sequence). Germline trimming cut 5 bases from V and 4 bases from J; bases unmatched to any gene: 5. The CDR3 runs to 14 residues.

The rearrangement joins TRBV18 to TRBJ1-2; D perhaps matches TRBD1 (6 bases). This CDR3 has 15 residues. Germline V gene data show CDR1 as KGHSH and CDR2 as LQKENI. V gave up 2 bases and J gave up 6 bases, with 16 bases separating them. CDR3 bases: TGTGCCAGCTCACCAGTGTTAGCACAGGGCGATGGCTACACCTTC. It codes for CASSPVLAQGDGYTF. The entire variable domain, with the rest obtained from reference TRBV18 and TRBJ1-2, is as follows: NAGVMQNPRHLVRRRGQEARLRCSPMKGHSHVYWYRQLPEEGLKFMVYLQKENIIDESGMPKERFSAEFPKEGPSILRIQQVVRGDSAAYFCASSPVLAQGDGYTFGSGTRLTVV.

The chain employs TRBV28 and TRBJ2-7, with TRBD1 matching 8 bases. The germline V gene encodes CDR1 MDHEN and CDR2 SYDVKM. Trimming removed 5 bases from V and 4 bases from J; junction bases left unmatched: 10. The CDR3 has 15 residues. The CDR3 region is CASSIMGQERYEQYF. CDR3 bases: TGTGCCAGCAGTATTATGGGACAGGAACGATACGAGCAGTACTTC.

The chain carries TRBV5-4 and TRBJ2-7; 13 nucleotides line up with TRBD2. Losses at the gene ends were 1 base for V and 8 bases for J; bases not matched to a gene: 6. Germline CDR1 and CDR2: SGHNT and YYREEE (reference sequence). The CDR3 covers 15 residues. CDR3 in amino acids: CASSLFTSGGAKQYF. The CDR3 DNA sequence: TGTGCCAGCAGCTTGTTCACTAGCGGGGGGGCCAAGCAGTACTTC.

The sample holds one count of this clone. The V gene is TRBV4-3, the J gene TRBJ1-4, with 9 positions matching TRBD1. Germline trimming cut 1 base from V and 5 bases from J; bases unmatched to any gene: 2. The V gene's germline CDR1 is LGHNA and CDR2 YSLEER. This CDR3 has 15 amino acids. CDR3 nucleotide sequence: TGCGCCAGCAGCCAAGGGACAGGGGTGAATGAAAAACTGTTTTTT. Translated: CASSQGTGVNEKLFF.

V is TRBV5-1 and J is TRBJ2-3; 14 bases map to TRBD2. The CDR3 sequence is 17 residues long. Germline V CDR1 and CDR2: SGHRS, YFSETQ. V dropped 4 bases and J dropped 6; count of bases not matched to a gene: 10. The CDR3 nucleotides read TGCGCCAGCAGCCTAGGGGGGACTAGCGGGAGTCAGGATACGCAGTATTTT. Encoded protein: CASSLGGTSGSQDTQYF.

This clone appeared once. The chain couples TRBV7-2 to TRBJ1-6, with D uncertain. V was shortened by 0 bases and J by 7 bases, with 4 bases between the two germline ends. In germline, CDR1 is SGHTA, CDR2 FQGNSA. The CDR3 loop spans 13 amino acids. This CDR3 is CASSLAQNSPLHF. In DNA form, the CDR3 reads TGTGCCAGCAGCTTAGCCCAAAATTCACCCCTCCACTTT.

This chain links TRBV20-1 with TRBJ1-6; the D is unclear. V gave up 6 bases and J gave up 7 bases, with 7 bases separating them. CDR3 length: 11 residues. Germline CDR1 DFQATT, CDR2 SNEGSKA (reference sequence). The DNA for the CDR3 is TGCAGTGCGAGGGCCAATTCACCCCTCCACTTT. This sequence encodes CSARANSPLHF.

CDR3 protein: CASSQDVAGGQETQYF. The CDR3 nucleotides read TGTGCCAGCAGCCAAGATGTAGCGGGGGGCCAGGAGACCCAGTACTTC. V is TRBV14 and J is TRBJ2-5, with 10 bases identical to TRBD2. The J segment lost 5 bases and the V segment lost 0 bases, leaving 6 bases of the junction unmatched. The CDR3 contains 16 residues. From germline, CDR1 is SGHDN and CDR2 FVKESK. Full variable domain (rest looked up from reference TRBV14 and TRBJ2-5): EAGVTQFPSHSVIEKGQTVTLRCDPISGHDNLYWYRRVMGKEIKFLLHFVKESKQDESGMPNNRFLAERTGGTYSTLKVQPAELEDSGVYFCASSQDVAGGQETQYFGPGTRLLVL.

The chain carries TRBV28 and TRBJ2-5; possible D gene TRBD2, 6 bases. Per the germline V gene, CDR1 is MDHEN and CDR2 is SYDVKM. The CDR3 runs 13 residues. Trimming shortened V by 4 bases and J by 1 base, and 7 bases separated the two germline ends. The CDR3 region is CASSWGVQETQYF. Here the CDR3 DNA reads TGTGCCAGCAGTTGGGGGGTCCAAGAGACCCAGTACTTC.

CDR3 sequence: CASSLEEGGDNEQFF. In DNA, the CDR3 is TGCGCCAGCAGCTTGGAGGAAGGCGGGGATAATGAGCAGTTCTTC. The J gene is TRBJ2-1, the V gene TRBV5-1, with a weak D call TRBD2 (6 bases). Looked up from germline, CDR1 is SGHRS and CDR2 is YFSETQ. Trimming removed 0 bases at V and 7 bases at J, with 14 bases between. The CDR3 consists of 15 residues. Using reference TRBV5-1 and TRBJ2-1 for the parts outside the CDR3, the full variable domain is KAGVTQTPRYLIKTRGQQVTLSCSPISGHRSVSWYQQTPGQGLQFLFEYFSETQRNKGNFPGRFSGRQFSNSRSEMNVSTLELGDSALYLCASSLEEGGDNEQFFGPGTRLTVL.

The DNA of the CDR3 is TGTGCCAGCTCACCCCGGGACACGGAGAGCGCCGGGGAGCTGTTTTTT. Its protein is CASSPRDTESAGELFF. J is TRBJ2-2 and V is TRBV18; D might be TRBD1 (6 bases). Germline CDR1 KGHSH, CDR2 LQKENI. CDR3 size: 16 residues. V lost 3 bases to trimming and J lost 6 bases, with 17 bases between them.

The CDR3 sequence is CASSLDRASGNTIYF. As DNA, the CDR3 is TGTGCCAGCAGTTTAGACAGGGCCTCTGGAAACACCATATATTTT. The chain recombines TRBV28 with TRBJ1-3; 7 positions match TRBD1. This CDR3 comprises 15 residues. J was trimmed by 0 bases and V by 2 bases; bases with no gene match: 1. Germline V gives CDR1 MDHEN, CDR2 SYDVKM.

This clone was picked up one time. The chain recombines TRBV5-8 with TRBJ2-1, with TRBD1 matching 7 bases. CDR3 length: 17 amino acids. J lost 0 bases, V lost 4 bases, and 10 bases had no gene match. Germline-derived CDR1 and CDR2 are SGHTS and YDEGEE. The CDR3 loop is CASSRWTGTHSYNEQFF. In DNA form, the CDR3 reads TGTGCCAGCAGCCGGTGGACAGGAACTCACTCCTACAATGAGCAGTTCTTC.

CDR3 nucleotides: TGTGCCAGCAGCTTGACAGACACAGATACGCAGTATTTT. Translated: CASSLTDTDTQYF. The chain joins TRBV5-4 to TRBJ2-3; no clear D gene. This CDR3 has 13 residues. V lost 1 base to trimming and J lost 2 bases, with 5 bases between them. CDR1 SGHNT and CDR2 YYREEE come from the germline V gene (reference sequence). Full variable domain (outside the CDR3, taken from reference TRBV5-4 and TRBJ2-3): ETGVTQSPTHLIKTRGQQVTLRCSSQSGHNTVSWYQQALGQGPQFIFQYYREEENGRGNFPPRFSGLQFPNYSSELNVNALELDDSALYLCASSLTDTDTQYFGPGTRLTVL.

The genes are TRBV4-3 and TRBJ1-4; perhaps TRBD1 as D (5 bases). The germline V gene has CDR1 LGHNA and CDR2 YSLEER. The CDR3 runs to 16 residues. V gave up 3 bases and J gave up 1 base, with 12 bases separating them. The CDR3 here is CASSQFTGETNEKLFF. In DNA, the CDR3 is TGCGCCAGCAGCCAGTTTACGGGGGAAACTAATGAAAAACTGTTTTTT.

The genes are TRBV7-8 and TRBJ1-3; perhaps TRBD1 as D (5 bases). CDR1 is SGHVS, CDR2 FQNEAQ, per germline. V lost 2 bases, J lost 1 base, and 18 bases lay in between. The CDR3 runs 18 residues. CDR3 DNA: TGTGCCAGCAGCTTACCCAAGCGGGGGAGTACTTCTGGAAACACCATATATTTT. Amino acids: CASSLPKRGSTSGNTIYF.

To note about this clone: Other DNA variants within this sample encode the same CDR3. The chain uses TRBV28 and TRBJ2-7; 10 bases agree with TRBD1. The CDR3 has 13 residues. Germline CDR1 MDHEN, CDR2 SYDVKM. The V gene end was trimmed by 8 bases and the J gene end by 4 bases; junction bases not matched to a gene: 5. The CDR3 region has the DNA TGTGCCAGCGGGCCGGGACAGGGGTACGAGCAGTACTTC. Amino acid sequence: CASGPGQGYEQYF.

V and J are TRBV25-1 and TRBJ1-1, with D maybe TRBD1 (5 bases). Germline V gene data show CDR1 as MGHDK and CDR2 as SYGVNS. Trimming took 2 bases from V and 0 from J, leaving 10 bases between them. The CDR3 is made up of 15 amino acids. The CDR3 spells CASSEQRQLNTEAFF. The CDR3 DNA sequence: TGTGCCAGCAGTGAACAGAGACAGTTGAACACTGAAGCTTTCTTT.

Here the CDR3 DNA reads TGTGCCAGCAGCCAAGAGGTTAGCGCTTCGAACACCGGGGAGCTGTTTTTT. Translating it yields CASSQEVSASNTGELFF. V is TRBV4-2 and J is TRBJ2-2, with D possibly TRBD2 on 5 matching bases. Germline V CDR1 and CDR2: LGHNA, YNFKEQ. V lost 0 bases, J lost 0 bases, and 11 bases lay in between. This CDR3 region has 17 residues.

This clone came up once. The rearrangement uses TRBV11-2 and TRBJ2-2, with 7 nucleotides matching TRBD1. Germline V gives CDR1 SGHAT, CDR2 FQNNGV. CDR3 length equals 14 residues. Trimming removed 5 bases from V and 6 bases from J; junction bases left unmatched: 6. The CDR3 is CASSRGGGSGELFF. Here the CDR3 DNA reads TGTGCCAGCAGCCGAGGGGGCGGGTCCGGGGAGCTGTTTTTT.